Listed below are T cell receptor beta chains from one sample, sequenced in a study of cytomegalovirus exposure and HLA in healthy donors. Sequencing used immunoSEQ multiplex PCR; TCRdb keeps in-frame clones, though not all of them. The sample lists 85,000 to 130,000 clones, about 80% occurring once. Sequenced input: PBMCs. These receptors all come from a woman aged 40 to 50 in good health and CMV-seronegative. Both conserved end residues are part of each CDR3. The D gene is left open where the match is weak. Clone size is shown for a subset of rows, as once, few, many or a class of expanded clone.

D gene,J gene,V gene,clone size,CDR3 protein,CDR3 DNA
TRBD2,TRBJ2-7,TRBV5-1,NA,CASSHGGLAGRVYEQYF,TGCGCCAGCAGCCACGGGGGACTAGCGGGGCGAGTCTACGAGCAGTACTTC
NA,TRBJ1-2,TRBV2,NA,CASSESPRVFGGYTF,TGTGCCAGCAGTGAGAGCCCCAGGGTATTCGGTGGCTACACCTTC
NA,TRBJ2-4,TRBV9,NA,CASSVAPDNKNIQYF,TGTGCCAGCAGCGTAGCACCAGATAACAAAAACATTCAGTACTTC
TRBD2,TRBJ2-1,TRBV28,NA,CASSYGRLAGGNEQFF,TGTGCCAGCAGTTATGGCAGACTAGCGGGAGGAAATGAGCAGTTCTTC
NA,TRBJ1-2,TRBV19,NA,CASGAPKNYGYTF,TGTGCCAGTGGGGCACCTAAGAACTATGGCTACACCTTC
TRBD1,TRBJ2-7,TRBV6-5,NA,CASSYGTGGREQYF,TGTGCCAGCAGTTACGGGACAGGGGGGCGCGAGCAGTACTTC
TRBD1,TRBJ2-2,TRBV29-1,once,CSAIGTAGELFF,TGCAGCGCCATTGGGACAGCCGGGGAGCTGTTTTTT
NA,TRBJ1-4,TRBV7-9,NA,CASSSSYAGGGEKLFF,TGTGCCAGCAGCTCATCTTACGCTGGGGGCGGGGAAAAACTGTTTTTT
TRBD1,TRBJ1-6,TRBV15,NA,CATSRITGADSPLHF,TGTGCCACCAGCAGGATCACAGGGGCCGATTCACCCCTCCACTTT
TRBD1,TRBJ2-2,TRBV7-9,once,CASSLVRDSQPTGELFF,TGTGCCAGCAGCTTAGTCCGGGACAGCCAACCCACCGGGGAGCTGTTTTTT
NA,TRBJ1-4,TRBV5-6,NA,CASSSRGEKLFF,TGTGCCAGCAGCTCCAGGGGTGAAAAACTGTTTTTT
NA,TRBJ2-7,TRBV19,NA,CASSISGYGYEQYF,TGTGCCAGTAGTATAAGTGGCTACGGGTACGAGCAGTACTTC
NA,TRBJ1-1,TRBV19,NA,CASSMGGSNTEAFF,TGTGCCAGTAGTATGGGGGGGTCGAACACTGAAGCTTTCTTT
TRBD1,TRBJ1-4,TRBV28,NA,CASSPGTGGGEKLFF,TGTGCCAGCAGTCCGGGGACAGGGGGAGGGGAAAAACTGTTTTTT
NA,TRBJ1-1,TRBV7-9,NA,CSSRGGGGTEAFF,TGTTCCAGCCGCGGCGGGGGGGGTACTGAAGCTTTCTTT
TRBD2,TRBJ2-5,TRBV27,NA,CASGMTGRRETQYF,TGTGCCAGCGGCATGACCGGGAGGCGCGAGACCCAGTACTTC
NA,TRBJ2-7,TRBV6-1,NA,CASSGPVSYEQYF,TGTGCCAGCAGTGGCCCAGTCTCCTACGAGCAGTACTTC
NA,TRBJ2-7,TRBV9,NA,CASSPPGSDSYEQYF,TGTGCCAGCAGCCCCCCGGGGAGTGACTCCTACGAGCAGTACTTC
NA,TRBJ1-5,TRBV19,NA,CASSFPVGGREPQHF,TGTGCCAGTAGTTTCCCAGTGGGGGGTAGAGAGCCCCAGCATTTT
TRBD1,TRBJ1-2,TRBV19,NA,CASSSRDRGNYGYTF,TGTGCCAGTAGTAGCCGGGACAGGGGAAACTATGGCTACACCTTC
NA,TRBJ2-1,TRBV7-8,NA,CASSFEPSGGRESYNEQFF,TGTGCCAGCAGCTTTGAGCCTAGTGGGGGGAGAGAGTCGTACAATGAGCAGTTCTTC
TRBD1,TRBJ1-2,TRBV28,NA,CASETGGNYGYTF,TGTGCCAGCGAGACAGGGGGGAACTATGGCTACACCTTC
NA,TRBJ1-2,TRBV28,NA,CASSLPPGFTNGYTF,TGTGCCAGCAGTTTACCCCCGGGATTTACCAATGGCTACACCTTC
NA,TRBJ1-2,TRBV28,NA,CASQGPVGYTF,TGTGCCAGCCAGGGGCCCGTAGGCTACACCTTC
NA,TRBJ2-1,TRBV9,NA,CASSVAGGRDEQFF,TGTGCCAGCAGCGTAGCTGGCGGGCGGGATGAGCAGTTCTTC
NA,TRBJ2-7,TRBV6-1,once,CASSDRSSYEQYF,TGTGCCAGCAGTGACCGCAGCTCCTACGAGCAGTACTTC
NA,TRBJ1-1,TRBV6-5,few,CASRGDNEAFF,TGTGCCAGCAGGGGGGACAATGAAGCTTTCTTT
NA,TRBJ2-4,TRBV9,NA,CASSARAENIQYF,TGTGCCAGCAGCGCCCGAGCTGAGAACATTCAGTACTTC
TRBD2,TRBJ2-2,TRBV14,NA,CASSPPGRFGTGELFF,TGTGCCAGCAGCCCCCCCGGGAGGTTCGGGACCGGGGAGCTGTTTTTT
NA,TRBJ1-4,TRBV6-5,NA,CASSYDSGGDEKLFF,TGTGCCAGCAGTTACGATAGCGGGGGGGACGAAAAACTGTTTTTT
NA,TRBJ1-3,TRBV4-1,NA,CASSKSQISGNTIYF,TGCGCCAGCAGTAAATCACAGATCTCTGGAAACACCATATATTTT
NA,TRBJ2-1,TRBV10-2,NA,CASSWRTGRGNEQFF,TGCGCCAGCAGTTGGCGGACAGGGAGGGGCAATGAGCAGTTCTTC
NA,TRBJ2-2,TRBV7-7,NA,CASSRGGVVTGELFF,TGTGCTAGCAGCCGCGGGGGCGTAGTGACCGGGGAGCTGTTTTTT
NA,TRBJ2-7,TRBV7-9,NA,CASSPNQGFGRDEQYF,TGTGCCAGCAGCCCCAATCAGGGGTTTGGACGCGACGAGCAGTACTTC
NA,TRBJ2-5,TRBV7-7,NA,CASSLVNYPQETQYF,TGTGCTAGCAGCTTAGTAAACTATCCCCAAGAGACCCAGTACTTC
NA,TRBJ1-2,TRBV5-6,once,CASSERDYKAQGRKASYTF,TGTGCCAGCAGCGAACGCGATTACAAAGCACAGGGCCGTAAAGCCAGCTACACCTTC
NA,TRBJ1-1,TRBV10-3,NA,CAIRTDGPNTEAFF,TGTGCCATCAGGACAGATGGCCCGAACACTGAAGCTTTCTTT
TRBD1,TRBJ2-1,TRBV27,NA,CASGQGNEQFF,TGTGCCAGCGGACAGGGCAATGAGCAGTTCTTC
NA,TRBJ2-2,TRBV7-3,NA,CASSPQGPGELFF,TGTGCCAGCAGCCCACAGGGTCCCGGGGAGCTGTTTTTT
TRBD2,TRBJ2-1,TRBV7-2,NA,CASSLEGLAVNEQFF,TGTGCCAGCAGCTTAGAAGGGCTAGCGGTAAATGAGCAGTTCTTC
TRBD2,TRBJ2-3,TRBV5-6,few,CASSPGLAVTDTQYF,TGTGCCAGCAGCCCAGGACTAGCGGTTACAGATACGCAGTATTTT
NA,TRBJ2-1,TRBV11-2,NA,CASNFGLRVTNEQFF,TGTGCCAGCAACTTCGGACTGAGAGTTACAAATGAGCAGTTCTTC
NA,TRBJ2-1,TRBV10-3,NA,CAISEANRANEQFF,TGTGCCATCAGTGAGGCCAACAGGGCTAATGAGCAGTTCTTC
NA,TRBJ1-2,TRBV7-9,NA,CSSSLAHRPTVIQANTYTF,TGTTCCAGCAGCTTAGCCCATCGGCCAACCGTCATCCAGGCTAATACCTACACCTTC